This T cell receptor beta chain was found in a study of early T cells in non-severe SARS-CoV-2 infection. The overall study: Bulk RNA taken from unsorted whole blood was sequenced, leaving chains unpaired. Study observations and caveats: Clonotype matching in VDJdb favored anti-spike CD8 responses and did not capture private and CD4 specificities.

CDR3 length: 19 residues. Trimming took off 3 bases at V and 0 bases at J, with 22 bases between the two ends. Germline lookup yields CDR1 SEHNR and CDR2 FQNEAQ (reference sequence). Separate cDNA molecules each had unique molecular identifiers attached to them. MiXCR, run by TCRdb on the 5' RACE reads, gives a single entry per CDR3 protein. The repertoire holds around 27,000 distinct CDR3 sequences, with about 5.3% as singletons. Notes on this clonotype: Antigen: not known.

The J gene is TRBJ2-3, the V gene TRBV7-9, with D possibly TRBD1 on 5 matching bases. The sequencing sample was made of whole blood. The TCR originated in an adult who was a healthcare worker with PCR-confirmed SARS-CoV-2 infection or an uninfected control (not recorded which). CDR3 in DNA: TGTGCCAGCAGCTTTAGGCCAGGGTCAGACCCTCTTAGCACAGATACGCAGTATTTT. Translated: CASSFRPGSDPLSTDTQYF.